Following are 21 T cell receptor beta chains from one sample sequenced in a study of blood T cells in healthy people across ages. A second PCR, run for about 7 to 11 cycles, used a sample-barcoded 5' primer plus a J-beta primer mix. TCRdb redid the calling of the 5' RACE reads with MiXCR, one entry per CDR3 protein. The sample carries about 1,400,000 distinct CDR3 sequences, approximately 38% recorded once. Sequenced input: blood. Source of these receptors: a woman between 18 and 29 years old in good health.

This clonotype was observed a handful of times. The CDR3 here is CASSPPGIGYGYTF. The CDR3 bases are TGTGCCAGCTCACCACCAGGGATCGGCTATGGCTACACCTTC. The chain couples TRBV18 to TRBJ1-2; D not resolved. The V end was cut by 0 bases, the J end by 4 bases, with 9 bases between. The CDR3 covers 14 residues. CDR1 KGHSH and CDR2 LQKENI come from the germline V gene.

The J gene is TRBJ1-4, the V gene TRBV2, with D perhaps TRBD1 (5 bases). The CDR3 is 15 amino acids. Germline V gene data show CDR1 as SNHLY and CDR2 as FYNNEI. V was cut by 8 bases and J by 8 bases, with 21 bases left in between. The DNA of the CDR3 is TGTGCCAGCCGAGACCCCAGGGAGCTTGGGGAAAAACTGTTTTTT. It encodes CASRDPRELGEKLFF.

This chain uses TRBV20-1 with TRBJ1-5; maybe TRBD1 (5 bases). Looked up from germline, CDR1 is DFQATT and CDR2 is SNEGSKA (reference sequence). The CDR3 spans 13 residues. The V end lost 1 base, the J end lost 4 bases, and 8 bases lay between the germline ends. The CDR3 nucleotides are TGCAGTGCTAGAGGACAGCCGAATCAGCCCCAGCATTTT. It specifies CSARGQPNQPQHF.

This sequence joins TRBV20-1 and TRBJ2-1; D uncertain. Germline V gene sequence: CDR1 DFQATT, CDR2 SNEGSKA (reference sequence). This CDR3 comprises 16 residues. Trimming shortened V by 4 bases and J by 10 bases, and 26 bases separated the two germline ends. The CDR3 DNA reads as TGCAGTGCTAATTTTCCCGGCGACCCCCTCAGGAAGGAGCAGTTCTTC. Its translation is CSANFPGDPLRKEQFF.

This clonotype appeared a few times. The CDR3: CASSDRRGPYEQYF. The CDR3, as DNA: TGTGCCAGCAGTGATAGGCGGGGGCCCTACGAGCAGTACTTC. The chain employs TRBV25-1 and TRBJ2-7; tentative D call: TRBD2 (7 bases). The ends were cut back, 3 bases at V and 2 bases at J, with 11 bases in the middle. This CDR3 contains 14 residues. Germline V gene sequence: CDR1 MGHDK, CDR2 SYGVNS.

The chain links TRBV20-1 to TRBJ1-1; TRBD1 might be the D (6 bases). Germline values: CDR1 DFQATT, CDR2 SNEGSKA (reference sequence). This CDR3 has 16 residues. Between the trimmed V and J ends, which lost 0 bases and 5 bases, there was a span of 19 bases. Here the CDR3 reads CSARDPGGGRETEAFF. The CDR3 region has the DNA TGCAGTGCTAGAGATCCGGGAGGGGGAAGAGAGACTGAAGCTTTCTTT.

The V call is TRBV7-7, the J call TRBJ2-3; D is ambiguous. Germline CDR1 is SSHAT and CDR2 is FNYEAQ (reference sequence). The CDR3 totals 13 residues. Trimming stripped 4 bases from V and 3 bases from J, with 8 bases between. This CDR3 is CASSSGWTDTQYF. Here the CDR3 DNA reads TGTGCCAGCAGCTCCGGGTGGACAGATACGCAGTATTTT.

Worth noting for this clonotype: The junction and the germline gene differ at one end; a read error may be behind it. The V call is TRBV28, the J call TRBJ2-7; no reliable D call. The CDR3 has 16 amino acids. Germline V gene sequence: CDR1 MDHEN, CDR2 SYDVKM. The CDR3 is CASSLIKLRASYGQYF. In DNA form, the CDR3 reads TGTGCCAGCAGCCTTATAAAACTAAGGGCCTCCTACGGGCAGTACTTC.

This clonotype was seen more than once but under ten times. The CDR3 DNA reads as TGTGCCAGCAGCCAAGACCTTAGAAACCGAGAGACCCAGTACTTC. It yields the protein CASSQDLRNRETQYF. V and J are TRBV3-1 and TRBJ2-5; no clear D. The V end was cut by 0 bases, the J end by 4 bases, with 12 bases between. The CDR3 sequence is 15 residues long. Per germline, CDR1 LGHDT and CDR2 YNNKEL (reference sequence).

Details on this clonotype: This may arise from a read error, as a much more abundant clone is one base away. The chain recombines TRBV4-1 with TRBJ2-4, with 8 bases identical to TRBD2. Germline CDR1 is MGHRA and CDR2 is YSYEKL. The CDR3 is 18 residues long. For the CDR3, the DNA is TGCACCAGCAGCCAACATCTTGCGGGCGGGAGGGCCAAAAACATTCAGTACTTC. Translating gives CTSSQHLAGGRAKNIQYF.

In its sample, this clonotype was seen many times. The J gene is TRBJ2-2, the V gene TRBV29-1, with TRBD2 matching over 11 bases. CDR1 and CDR2 from the germline V gene are SQVTM and ANQGSEA. This CDR3 contains 16 residues. V shed 6 bases and J 7 bases; nucleotides not matched to a gene: 13. CDR3 coding DNA: TGCAGCGTGCAGGGGCTAGCGGGGGGCCGCGACGGGGAGCTGTTTTTT. It codes for CSVQGLAGGRDGELFF.

The chain combines TRBV7-3 with TRBJ2-3; TRBD1 might be the D (6 bases). CDR3 length: 18 amino acids. The V end lost 6 bases, the J end lost 1 base, and 23 bases lay between the germline ends. From germline, CDR1 is SGHTA and CDR2 FQGTGA. The CDR3 spells CASSSRNAIQGRTDTQYF. DNA of the CDR3: TGTGCCAGCAGTTCGAGAAACGCTATACAGGGCCGCACAGATACGCAGTATTTT.

The rearrangement joins TRBV20-1 to TRBJ2-1; the D gene is possibly TRBD1 (5 bases). This CDR3 comprises 15 residues. Per germline, CDR1 DFQATT and CDR2 SNEGSKA (reference sequence). Trimming removed 2 bases from V and 2 bases from J, with 13 bases in between. The CDR3 DNA reads TGCAGTGCTAGAACTGGGTTGGGGCCCTACAATGAGCAGTTCTTC. Translation gives CSARTGLGPYNEQFF.

The chain couples TRBV30 to TRBJ2-3; no clear D gene. The CDR3 loop spans 12 amino acids. The ends were cut back, 7 bases at V and 4 bases at J, with 12 bases in the middle. The germline V gene has CDR1 GTSNPN and CDR2 SVGIG (reference sequence). The CDR3 sequence: CASTRVADTQYF. In DNA form, the CDR3 reads TGTGCCTCCACGAGAGTGGCAGATACGCAGTATTTT.

A single count supports this clonotype. The chain combines TRBV7-9 with TRBJ2-7; tentatively, D is TRBD1 or TRBD2 (6 bases each). Per the germline V gene, CDR1 is SEHNR and CDR2 is FQNEAQ (reference sequence). The CDR3 has 16 amino acids. The V gene lost 1 base and the J gene lost 7 bases, with 20 bases spanning the gap. CDR3 nucleotides: TGTGCCAGCAGCTTAGGGACAGAGTGGGGGGAGTATGAGCAGTACTTC. It translates to CASSLGTEWGEYEQYF.

This rearrangement joins TRBV20-1 to TRBJ2-1; the match to TRBD2 covers 8 bases. CDR1 is DFQATT and CDR2 is SNEGSKA in the germline V gene (reference sequence). The ends lost 1 base at V and 8 bases at J; junction bases unmatched: 13. The CDR3 has 16 amino acids. The CDR3 is CSARGVSGNPGDEQFF. The CDR3 region has the DNA TGCAGTGCTAGAGGCGTTAGCGGGAACCCCGGGGATGAGCAGTTCTTC.

The chain uses TRBV10-3 and TRBJ1-6; D is uncertain. Germline-derived CDR1 and CDR2 are ENHRY and SYGVKD. This CDR3 is built from 15 residues. Trimming took off 0 bases at V and 7 bases at J, with 10 bases between the two ends. The CDR3 loop reads CAISESIGLNSPLHF. CDR3 nucleotide sequence: TGTGCCATCAGTGAGTCGATAGGCTTAAATTCACCCCTCCACTTT.

This clonotype came up a few times. CDR3 region: CASSTDRAMNTEAFF. The CDR3 nucleotides read TGTGCCAGCTCTACGGACAGGGCTATGAACACTGAAGCTTTCTTT. This chain links TRBV18 with TRBJ1-1; 8 nucleotides align to TRBD1. The CDR3 has 15 residues. The germline V gene has CDR1 KGHSH and CDR2 LQKENI. V gave up 6 bases and J gave up 0 bases; unmatched junction bases: 6.

This clonotype was counted a few times. This chain connects TRBV4-1 to TRBJ2-1; TRBD2 agrees at 8 bases. Unmatched junction bases numbered 3, after V lost 4 bases and J lost 4 bases. This CDR3 has 14 residues. Germline CDR1 MGHRA, CDR2 YSYEKL. CDR3 sequence reads: CASSRASGYNEQFF. DNA for the CDR3: TGCGCCAGCAGCCGAGCTAGCGGGTACAATGAGCAGTTCTTC.

This clonotype was detected a few times. The chain has TRBV6-2 or TRBV6-3 and TRBJ1-2, with D perhaps TRBD1 (5 bases). Germline-derived CDR1 and CDR2 are MNHEY and SVGEGT. Trimming pared 6 bases from V and 3 bases from J, leaving 11 bases between. This CDR3 spans 13 amino acids. CDR3 DNA: TGTGCCAGCAGACCGACAGTATACTATGGCTACACCTTC. It codes for CASRPTVYYGYTF.

This clonotype was seen a few times. The rearrangement joins TRBV27 to TRBJ2-7, with a tentative D call TRBD2 (5 bases). Deletions cut 3 bases from V and 2 bases from J, with 14 bases between. Germline V gene data show CDR1 as MNHEY and CDR2 as SMNVEV (reference sequence). The length of the CDR3 is 15 residues. CDR3 sequence reads: CASSFTPAGTYEQYF. The CDR3, as DNA: TGTGCCAGCAGTTTTACTCCTGCCGGGACCTACGAGCAGTACTTC.